This entry is about one T cell receptor (beta chain). Its specificity is unknown. This sample is drawn from a study of early T cells in non-severe SARS-CoV-2 infection. Overall study: The sequenced material was bulk RNA from unsorted whole blood, and its chains were unpaired. Overall study results and limits: Missing private and CD4 specificities, VDJdb matching favored anti-spike CD8 responses.

Unique molecular identifiers tagged individual cDNA molecules. TCRdb re-derived calls from the 5' RACE reads in MiXCR, one entry per CDR3 protein. Altogether 90,000 or so distinct CDR3 sequences are present, about 15% being singletons, with the ten largest covering less than 6%. The TCR was taken from an adult who was a healthcare worker with PCR-confirmed SARS-CoV-2 infection or an uninfected control (not recorded which). Sequenced sample: whole blood.

The CDR3 here is CSATTSNRNIQYF. The CDR3 DNA is TGCAGTGCTACCACTAGCAATAGGAACATTCAGTACTTC. The V and J genes are TRBV20-1 and TRBJ2-4, with D possibly matching TRBD2 (6 bases). The CDR3 runs 13 residues. Germline V lookup: CDR1 DFQATT, CDR2 SNEGSKA (reference sequence). The V end lost 4 bases, the J end lost 7 bases, and 14 bases lay between the germline ends.